This T cell receptor beta chain was found in a study of T cells in tuberculosis. Study results and limitations: Active tuberculosis TCR-alpha repertoires lay closer to GMM-specific TCRs than IGRA-negative controls, suggesting clonal expansion.

Germline V lookup: CDR1 MNHEY, CDR2 SMNVEV (reference sequence). V was clipped by 5 bases and J by 4 bases, with 13 bases between them. CDR3 length: 14 residues. Comments on this clone: Its antigen is not identified.

Some clones are missing from TCRdb's copy, which holds only in-frame ones; the method was immunoSEQ multiplex PCR. The sample holds some 20,000 clones, approximately 90% seen once. Latent tuberculosis screening used tuberculin skin test and IGRA at entry. The sample taken for sequencing was PBMCs. The chain has TRBV27 and TRBJ2-3; no reliable D call. The receptor's source is a donor under 30 with latent tuberculosis or without tuberculosis infection. The CDR3 protein is CASSPAVRPDTQYF. DNA for the CDR3: TGTGCCAGCAGTCCGGCAGTGAGGCCAGATACGCAGTATTTT.